These 9 T cell receptor beta chains came from one sample sequenced in a study of T cells after yellow fever vaccination. Using its own MiXCR run on the 5' RACE reads, TCRdb lists one record per CDR3 protein. The sample shows hundreds of thousands of distinct CDR3 sequences, just over 20% of them seen only once. Specimen: PBMCs, collected less than 25 days after the first yellow fever vaccination. The receptor source for this set is a man younger than 35 who received the YFV17D yellow fever vaccine.

The V gene is TRBV28, the J gene TRBJ2-5; no reliable D call. Germline values: CDR1 MDHEN, CDR2 SYDVKM. Trimming shortened V by 3 bases and J by 0 bases, and 5 bases separated the two germline ends. CDR3 length: 13 residues. The CDR3 loop reads CASSFPNQETQYF. DNA for the CDR3: TGTGCCAGCAGTTTCCCCAACCAAGAGACCCAGTACTTC. The full variable domain, with the rest looked up from reference TRBV28 and TRBJ2-5, is DVKVTQSSRYLVKRTGEKVFLECVQDMDHENMFWYRQDPGLGLRLIYFSYDVKMKEKGDIPEGYSVSREKKERFSLILESASTNQTSMYLCASSFPNQETQYFGPGTRLLVL.

This clonotype has just a few counts. The chain combines TRBV18 with TRBJ1-3; no firm D call. The CDR3 extends over 14 amino acids. V lost 1 base and J lost 3, with 7 bases in between. The V gene's germline CDR1 is KGHSH and CDR2 LQKENI. The CDR3 sequence: CASSPQGHGNTIYF. In DNA, the CDR3 is TGTGCCAGCTCACCACAAGGGCATGGAAACACCATATATTTT.

This chain joins TRBV4-3 and TRBJ1-1; no definite D call. The germline V gene encodes CDR1 LGHNA and CDR2 YSLEER. V shed 0 bases and J shed 8 bases, with 13 bases lying between them. The CDR3 length is 14 residues. CDR3 in amino acids: CASSQDLLQREAFF. CDR3 nucleotides: TGCGCCAGCAGCCAAGATCTTCTACAGAGGGAAGCTTTCTTT.

This rearrangement joins TRBV29-1 to TRBJ2-7, with D possibly being TRBD1 (7 bases). Germline V CDR1 and CDR2: SQVTM, ANQGSEA. Trimming took 4 bases from V and 2 from J, leaving 12 bases between them. The CDR3 runs to 13 residues. CDR3 sequence: CSVVQGGPYEQYF. The CDR3 DNA is TGCAGCGTTGTGCAGGGGGGCCCCTACGAGCAGTACTTC.

The gene calls are TRBV7-9 and TRBJ1-4; 7 bases map to TRBD1. Trimming removed 0 bases from V and 10 bases from J; junction bases left unmatched: 11. Germline CDR1 SEHNR, CDR2 FQNEAQ (reference sequence). This CDR3 contains 16 residues. The CDR3 loop reads CASSLAGTTGLGKLFF. CDR3 bases: TGTGCCAGCAGCTTAGCGGGGACGACAGGGCTGGGAAAACTGTTTTTT. Based on the CDR3 plus reference TRBV7-9 and TRBJ1-4, the full variable domain is DTGVSQNPRHKITKRGQNVTFRCDPISEHNRLYWYRQTLGQGPEFLTYFQNEAQLEKSRLLSDRFSAERPKGSFSTLEIQRTEQGDSAMYLCASSLAGTTGLGKLFFGSGTQLSVL.

The rearrangement uses TRBV20-1 and TRBJ2-1, with TRBD1 as a possible D gene (5 bases). The V gene's germline CDR1 is DFQATT and CDR2 SNEGSKA (reference sequence). The CDR3 spans 15 residues. V gave up 3 bases and J gave up 5 bases, with 17 bases separating them. CDR3 in amino acids: CSASRAAGSDNEQFF. CDR3 bases: TGCAGTGCTAGTAGGGCGGCAGGGTCCGACAATGAGCAGTTCTTC.

This clonotype appeared a few times. J is TRBJ1-2 and V is TRBV29-1; 7 nucleotides line up with TRBD1. The V segment lost 6 bases and the J segment 0 bases; nucleotides outside the gene matches: 4. Looked up from germline, CDR1 is SQVTM and CDR2 is ANQGSEA. The CDR3 totals 13 residues. CDR3 in amino acids: CSVRDRANYGYTF. CDR3 DNA sequence: TGCAGCGTCAGGGACAGAGCTAACTATGGCTACACCTTC.

This clonotype came up a few times. This chain links TRBV6-5 with TRBJ2-7; tentative D call: TRBD1 (6 bases). The V end was cut by 2 bases, the J end by 1 base, with 9 bases between. The CDR3 sequence is 14 residues long. The V gene's germline CDR1 is MNHEY and CDR2 SVGAGI. The CDR3 is CASSYRTESYEQYF. For the CDR3, the DNA is TGTGCCAGCAGTTACAGGACAGAATCCTACGAGCAGTACTTC.

The J gene is TRBJ2-3, the V gene TRBV3-1; 10 nucleotides align to TRBD2. The germline V gene encodes CDR1 LGHDT and CDR2 YNNKEL (reference sequence). V was clipped by 1 base and J by 1 base; unmatched bases: 8. The CDR3 runs 18 residues. The CDR3 loop reads CASSQVASGGIGTDTQYF. The CDR3 DNA sequence: TGTGCCAGCAGCCAAGTGGCTAGCGGGGGAATTGGCACAGATACGCAGTATTTT.